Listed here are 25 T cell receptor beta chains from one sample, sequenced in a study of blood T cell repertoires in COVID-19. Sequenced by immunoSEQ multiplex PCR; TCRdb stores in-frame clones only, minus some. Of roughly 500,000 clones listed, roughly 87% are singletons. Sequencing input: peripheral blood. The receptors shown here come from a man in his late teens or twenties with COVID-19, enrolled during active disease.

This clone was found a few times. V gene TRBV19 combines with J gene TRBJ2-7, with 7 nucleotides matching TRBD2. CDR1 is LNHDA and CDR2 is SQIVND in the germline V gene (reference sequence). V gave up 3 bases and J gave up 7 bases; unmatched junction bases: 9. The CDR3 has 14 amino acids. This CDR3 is CASSISGWGGEQYF. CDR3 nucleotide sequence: TGTGCCAGTAGTATCTCCGGGTGGGGAGGGGAGCAGTACTTC. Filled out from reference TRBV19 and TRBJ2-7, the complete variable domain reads DGGITQSPKYLFRKEGQNVTLSCEQNLNHDAMYWYRQDPGQGLRLIYYSQIVNDFQKGDIAEGYSVSREKKESFPLTVTSAQKNPTAFYLCASSISGWGGEQYFGPGTRLTVT.

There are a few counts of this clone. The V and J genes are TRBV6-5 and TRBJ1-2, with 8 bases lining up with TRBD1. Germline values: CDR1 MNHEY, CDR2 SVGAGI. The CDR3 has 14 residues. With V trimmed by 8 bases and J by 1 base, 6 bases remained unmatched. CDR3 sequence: CASVRDRGNYGYTF. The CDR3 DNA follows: TGTGCCAGCGTAAGAGACAGGGGTAACTATGGCTACACCTTC.

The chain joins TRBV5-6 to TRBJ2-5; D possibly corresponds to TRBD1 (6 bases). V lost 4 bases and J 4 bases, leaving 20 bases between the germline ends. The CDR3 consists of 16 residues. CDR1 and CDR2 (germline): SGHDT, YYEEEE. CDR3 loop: CASSATGQGWGETQYF. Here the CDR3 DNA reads TGTGCCAGCAGCGCCACCGGGCAGGGGTGGGGAGAGACCCAGTACTTC.

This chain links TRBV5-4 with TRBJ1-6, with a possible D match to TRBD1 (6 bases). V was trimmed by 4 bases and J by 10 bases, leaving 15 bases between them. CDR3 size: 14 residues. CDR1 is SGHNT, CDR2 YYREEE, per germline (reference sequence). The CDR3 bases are TGTGCCAGCAGCACCCTGGACAGCGGCTCACCCCTCCACTTT. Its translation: CASSTLDSGSPLHF. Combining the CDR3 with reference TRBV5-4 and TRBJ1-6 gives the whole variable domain ETGVTQSPTHLIKTRGQQVTLRCSSQSGHNTVSWYQQALGQGPQFIFQYYREEENGRGNFPPRFSGLQFPNYSSELNVNALELDDSALYLCASSTLDSGSPLHFGNGTRLTVT.

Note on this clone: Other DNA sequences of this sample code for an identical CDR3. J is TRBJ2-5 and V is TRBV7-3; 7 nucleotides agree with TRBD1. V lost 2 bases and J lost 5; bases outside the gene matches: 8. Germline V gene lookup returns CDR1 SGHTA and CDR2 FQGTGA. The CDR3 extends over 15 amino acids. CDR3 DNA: TGTGCCAGCAGCTTAGGAGGCCAGGGGGTTGAGACCCAGTACTTC. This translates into CASSLGGQGVETQYF.

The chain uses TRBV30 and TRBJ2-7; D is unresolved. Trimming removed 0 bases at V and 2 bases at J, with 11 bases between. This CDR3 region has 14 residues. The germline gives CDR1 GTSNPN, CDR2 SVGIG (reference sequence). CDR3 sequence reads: CAWSVFTETYEQYF. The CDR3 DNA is TGTGCCTGGAGTGTCTTTACCGAGACCTACGAGCAGTACTTC.

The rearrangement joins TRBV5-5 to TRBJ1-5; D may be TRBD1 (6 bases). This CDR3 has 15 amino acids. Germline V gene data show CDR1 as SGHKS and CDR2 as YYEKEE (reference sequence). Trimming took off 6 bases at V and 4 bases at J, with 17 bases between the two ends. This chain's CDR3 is CASTYTGRENQPQHF. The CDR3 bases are TGTGCCAGCACCTATACAGGGAGAGAGAATCAGCCCCAGCATTTT. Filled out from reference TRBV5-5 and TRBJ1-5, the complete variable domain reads DAGVTQSPTHLIKTRGQQVTLRCSPISGHKSVSWYQQVLGQGPQFIFQYYEKEERGRGNFPDRFSARQFPNYSSELNVNALLLGDSALYLCASTYTGRENQPQHFGDGTRLSIL.

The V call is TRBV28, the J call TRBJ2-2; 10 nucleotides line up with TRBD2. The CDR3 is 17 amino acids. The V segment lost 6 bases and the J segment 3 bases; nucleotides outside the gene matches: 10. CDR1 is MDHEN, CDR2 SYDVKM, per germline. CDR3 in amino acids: CASSSPASGSDTGELFF. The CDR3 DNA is TGTGCCAGCAGCTCCCCGGCTAGCGGGAGCGACACCGGGGAGCTGTTTTTT.

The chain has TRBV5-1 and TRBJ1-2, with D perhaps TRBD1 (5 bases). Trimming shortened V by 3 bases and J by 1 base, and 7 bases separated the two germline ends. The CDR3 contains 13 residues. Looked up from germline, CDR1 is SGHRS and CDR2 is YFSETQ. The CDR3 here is CASSSGINYGYTF. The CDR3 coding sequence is TGCGCCAGCAGCTCAGGGATTAACTATGGCTACACCTTC.

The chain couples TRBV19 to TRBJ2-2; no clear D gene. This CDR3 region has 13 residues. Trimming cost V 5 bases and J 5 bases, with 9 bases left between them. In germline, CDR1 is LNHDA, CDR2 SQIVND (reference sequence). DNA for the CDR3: TGTGCCAGTAGTCCTTACTTTACCGGGGAGCTGTTTTTT. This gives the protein CASSPYFTGELFF.

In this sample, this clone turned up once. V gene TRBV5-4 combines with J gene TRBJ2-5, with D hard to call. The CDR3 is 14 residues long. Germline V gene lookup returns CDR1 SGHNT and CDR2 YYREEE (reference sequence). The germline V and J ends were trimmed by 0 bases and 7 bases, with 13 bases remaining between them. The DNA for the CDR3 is TGTGCCAGCAGCTTGGAAGACTCCCCGGGGACCCAGTACTTC. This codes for CASSLEDSPGTQYF.

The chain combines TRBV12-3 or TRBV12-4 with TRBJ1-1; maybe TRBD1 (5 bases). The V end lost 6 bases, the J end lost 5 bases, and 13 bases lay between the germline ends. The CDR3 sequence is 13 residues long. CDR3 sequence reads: CASSHRQKTEAFF. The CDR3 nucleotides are TGTGCCAGCAGCCACCGACAGAAGACTGAAGCTTTCTTT.

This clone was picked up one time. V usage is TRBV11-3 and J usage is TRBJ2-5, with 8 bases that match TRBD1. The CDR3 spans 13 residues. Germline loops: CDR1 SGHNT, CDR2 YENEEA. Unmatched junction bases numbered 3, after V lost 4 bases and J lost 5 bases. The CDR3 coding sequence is TGTGCCAGCAGCTGGACAGGGAGCGAGACCCAGTACTTC. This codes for CASSWTGSETQYF.

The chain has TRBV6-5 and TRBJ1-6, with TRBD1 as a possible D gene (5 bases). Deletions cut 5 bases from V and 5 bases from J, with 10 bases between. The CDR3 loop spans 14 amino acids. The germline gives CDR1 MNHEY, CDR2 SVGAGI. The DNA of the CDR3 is TGTGCCAGCAGTCGGACACCCGATAATTCACCCCTCCACTTT. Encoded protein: CASSRTPDNSPLHF.

This chain's CDR3 is CASCREINYGYTF. CDR3 sequence (DNA): TGTGCCAGTTGTAGGGAGATTAACTATGGCTACACCTTC. This chain uses TRBV6-5 with TRBJ1-2; the D is unclear. Germline loops: CDR1 MNHEY, CDR2 SVGAGI. Trimming shortened V by 9 bases and J by 1 base, and 12 bases separated the two germline ends. This CDR3 is built from 13 residues.

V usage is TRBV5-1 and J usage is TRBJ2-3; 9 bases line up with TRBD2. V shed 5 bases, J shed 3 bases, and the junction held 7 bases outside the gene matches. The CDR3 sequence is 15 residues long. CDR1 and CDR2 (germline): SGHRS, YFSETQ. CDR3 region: CASRIAGEVTDTQYF. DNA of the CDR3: TGCGCCAGCAGGATAGCGGGAGAGGTAACAGATACGCAGTATTTT.

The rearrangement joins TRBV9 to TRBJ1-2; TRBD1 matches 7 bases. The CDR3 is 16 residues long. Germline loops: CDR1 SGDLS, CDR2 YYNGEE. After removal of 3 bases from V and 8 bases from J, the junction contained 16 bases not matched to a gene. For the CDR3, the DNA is TGTGCCAGCAGCGAGGAGGGTGGCGGGACAGCGGGCGGCTACACCTTC. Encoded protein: CASSEEGGGTAGGYTF.

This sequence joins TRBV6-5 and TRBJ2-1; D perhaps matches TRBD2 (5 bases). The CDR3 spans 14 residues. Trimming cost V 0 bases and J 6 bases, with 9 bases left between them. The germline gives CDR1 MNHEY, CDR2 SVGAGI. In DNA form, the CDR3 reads TGTGCCAGCAGTTACTCTTACGGACTCAATGAGCAGTTCTTC. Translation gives CASSYSYGLNEQFF.

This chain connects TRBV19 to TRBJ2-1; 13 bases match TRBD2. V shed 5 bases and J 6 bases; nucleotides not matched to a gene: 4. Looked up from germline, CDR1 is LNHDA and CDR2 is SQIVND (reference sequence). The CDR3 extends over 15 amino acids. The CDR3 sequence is CASSPGTSGINEQFF. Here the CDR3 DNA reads TGTGCCAGTAGTCCCGGGACTAGCGGGATCAATGAGCAGTTCTTC. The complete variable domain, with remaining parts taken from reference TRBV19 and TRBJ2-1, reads DGGITQSPKYLFRKEGQNVTLSCEQNLNHDAMYWYRQDPGQGLRLIYYSQIVNDFQKGDIAEGYSVSREKKESFPLTVTSAQKNPTAFYLCASSPGTSGINEQFFGPGTRLTVL.

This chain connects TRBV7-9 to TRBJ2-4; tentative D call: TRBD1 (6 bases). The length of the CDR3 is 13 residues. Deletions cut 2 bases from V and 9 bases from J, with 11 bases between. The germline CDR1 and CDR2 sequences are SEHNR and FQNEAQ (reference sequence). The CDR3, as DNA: TGTGCCAGCAGCTTAAGGCAGGGGACCATTCAGTACTTC. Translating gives CASSLRQGTIQYF.

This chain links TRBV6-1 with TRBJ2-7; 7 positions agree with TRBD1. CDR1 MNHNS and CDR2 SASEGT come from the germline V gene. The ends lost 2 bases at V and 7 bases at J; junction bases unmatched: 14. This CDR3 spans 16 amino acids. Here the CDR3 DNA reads TGTGCCAGCAGTGAAACAACAGGGGTTCGGGGTCGAGAGCAGTACTTC. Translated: CASSETTGVRGREQYF.

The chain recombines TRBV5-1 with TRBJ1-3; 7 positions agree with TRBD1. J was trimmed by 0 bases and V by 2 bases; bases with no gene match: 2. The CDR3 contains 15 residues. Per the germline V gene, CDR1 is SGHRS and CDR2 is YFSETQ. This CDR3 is CASSFGDSSGNTIYF. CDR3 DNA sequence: TGCGCCAGCAGCTTTGGGGACAGCTCTGGAAACACCATATATTTT.

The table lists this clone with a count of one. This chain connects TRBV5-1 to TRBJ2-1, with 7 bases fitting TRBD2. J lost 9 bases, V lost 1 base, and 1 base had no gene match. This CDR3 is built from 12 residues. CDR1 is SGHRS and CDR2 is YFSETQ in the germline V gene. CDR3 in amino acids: CASSLSGGEQFF. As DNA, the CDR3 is TGCGCCAGCAGCTTGTCGGGAGGTGAGCAGTTCTTC.

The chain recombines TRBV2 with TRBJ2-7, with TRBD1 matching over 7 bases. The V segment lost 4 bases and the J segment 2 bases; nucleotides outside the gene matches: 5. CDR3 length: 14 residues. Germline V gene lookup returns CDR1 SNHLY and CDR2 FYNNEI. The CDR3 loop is CASSGGTAPYEQYF. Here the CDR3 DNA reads TGTGCCAGCAGTGGGGGGACAGCACCCTACGAGCAGTACTTC. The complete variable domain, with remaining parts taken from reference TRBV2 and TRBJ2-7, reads EPEVTQTPSHQVTQMGQEVILRCVPISNHLYFYWYRQILGQKVEFLVSFYNNEISEKSEIFDDQFSVERPDGSNFTLKIRSTKLEDSAMYFCASSGGTAPYEQYFGPGTRLTVT.

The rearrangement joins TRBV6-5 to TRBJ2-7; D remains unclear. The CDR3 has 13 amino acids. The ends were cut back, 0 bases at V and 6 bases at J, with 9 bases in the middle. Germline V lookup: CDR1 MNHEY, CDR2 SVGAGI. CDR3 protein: CASSYSRQSEQYF. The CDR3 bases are TGTGCCAGCAGTTACTCCCGCCAGTCCGAGCAGTACTTC.